The source of this T cell receptor (beta chain) is a study of control samples from healthy donors and cancer patients. The CDR3 extends over 16 amino acids. Trimming removed 6 bases from V and 0 bases from J, with 17 bases in between. Germline assignment: CDR1 MDHEN and CDR2 SYDVKM. The data were produced by immunoSEQ multiplex PCR, yet TCRdb's version contains in-frame clones alone and is incomplete. The sample has tens of thousands of clones, roughly 86% seen once. The sequence was collected from a woman aged 50 to 60 in good health. Sample: blood. The chain has TRBV28 and TRBJ1-2; D may be TRBD1 (5 bases). The CDR3 loop is CASRLGTNHPNYGYTF. The CDR3 bases are TGTGCCAGCAGGCTGGGGACGAACCACCCTAACTATGGCTACACCTTC.